Presented here are 26 T cell receptor beta chains from one specimen sequenced in a study of lymphopenia after photon versus proton radiotherapy. TCRdb's copy holds only in-frame clones and misses some; the assay was immunoSEQ multiplex PCR. The sample has some 76,000 clones, approximately 90% seen once; the top ten hold approximately 2%. Sequences were derived from peripheral blood, sampled from a patient treated with photon-based radiotherapy. These TCRs come from a woman aged 40 to 50 with cholangiocarcinoma.

This clone was seen more than once but under ten times. This chain uses TRBV28 with TRBJ1-5; 7 positions agree with TRBD1. Germline assignment: CDR1 MDHEN and CDR2 SYDVKM. The V and J ends lost 7 bases and 4 bases, in that order; junction bases with no gene match: 10. The CDR3 has 15 amino acids. CDR3 region: CASNRQGVGNQPQHF. CDR3 bases: TGTGCCAGCAACAGACAGGGAGTCGGGAATCAGCCCCAGCATTTT. Filled out from reference TRBV28 and TRBJ1-5, the complete variable domain reads DVKVTQSSRYLVKRTGEKVFLECVQDMDHENMFWYRQDPGLGLRLIYFSYDVKMKEKGDIPEGYSVSREKKERFSLILESASTNQTSMYLCASNRQGVGNQPQHFGDGTRLSIL.

The chain is built from TRBV6-6 and TRBJ1-2, with 9 bases fitting TRBD1. After removal of 4 bases from V and 5 bases from J, the junction contained 5 bases not matched to a gene. Germline V gene sequence: CDR1 MNHNY, CDR2 SVGAGI (reference sequence). This CDR3 comprises 14 residues. The CDR3 coding sequence is TGTGCCAGCAGTTCCTGGACAGGGGAATATGGCTACACCTTC. This sequence encodes CASSSWTGEYGYTF.

The chain employs TRBV5-6 and TRBJ2-1, with D perhaps being TRBD1 or TRBD2 (6 bases each). V was pared by 2 bases and J by 1 base, with 22 bases between. CDR3 size: 19 residues. Germline loops: CDR1 SGHDT, CDR2 YYEEEE. CDR3 nucleotides: TGTGCCAGCAGCTTTGACACGGGGGCCTCAGTGTCGTCCTACAATGAGCAGTTCTTC. This translates into CASSFDTGASVSSYNEQFF.

The chain recombines TRBV6-5 with TRBJ2-7; D assignment may be TRBD1 or TRBD2 (5 bases each). Per germline, CDR1 MNHEY and CDR2 SVGAGI. CDR3 length equals 13 residues. Deletions cut 8 bases from V and 3 bases from J, with 14 bases between. CDR3 protein: CASESRGRYEQYF. The CDR3 DNA reads as TGTGCCAGCGAATCGAGGGGACGCTACGAGCAGTACTTC.

The chain has TRBV10-2 and TRBJ2-2, with 8 bases fitting TRBD1. The CDR3 extends over 15 amino acids. Germline CDR1 is WSHSY and CDR2 is SAAADI. The J segment lost 9 bases and the V segment lost 9 bases, leaving 15 bases of the junction unmatched. This CDR3 is CASSTGTGFFRELFF. Here the CDR3 DNA reads TGCGCCAGTTCGACCGGGACAGGCTTTTTTCGGGAGCTGTTTTTT.

V and J are TRBV6-5 and TRBJ1-2; weak D call: TRBD1 (5 bases). This CDR3 region has 12 residues. CDR1 MNHEY and CDR2 SVGAGI come from the germline V gene. Trimming shortened V by 3 bases and J by 7 bases, and 9 bases separated the two germline ends. Here the CDR3 reads CASSYQGFGYTF. CDR3 sequence (DNA): TGTGCCAGCAGTTATCAGGGATTTGGCTACACCTTC.

The rearrangement links TRBV7-9 to TRBJ1-2; no reliable D call. Trimming removed 5 bases from V and 4 bases from J, with 11 bases in between. This CDR3 has 13 amino acids. Per germline, CDR1 SEHNR and CDR2 FQNEAQ (reference sequence). The CDR3 sequence: CASSPQRAYGYTF. The CDR3, as DNA: TGTGCCAGCAGCCCGCAAAGGGCCTATGGCTACACCTTC. Filled out from reference TRBV7-9 and TRBJ1-2, the complete variable domain reads DTGVSQNPRHKITKRGQNVTFRCDPISEHNRLYWYRQTLGQGPEFLTYFQNEAQLEKSRLLSDRFSAERPKGSFSTLEIQRTEQGDSAMYLCASSPQRAYGYTFGSGTRLTVV.

The V gene is TRBV7-8, the J gene TRBJ2-7; D is possibly TRBD1 (6 bases). CDR1 is SGHVS, CDR2 FQNEAQ, per germline. There are 13 residues in the CDR3. The ends were cut back, 4 bases at V and 8 bases at J, with 15 bases in the middle. DNA for the CDR3: TGTGCCAGCAGCTCATATCTGGGGGCAAAGCAGTACTTC. Its protein product is CASSSYLGAKQYF.

The chain joins TRBV7-9 to TRBJ2-7, with D perhaps matching TRBD1 (6 bases). This CDR3 contains 14 residues. Germline CDR1 reads SEHNR; CDR2 reads FQNEAQ (reference sequence). The V and J ends lost 0 bases and 2 bases respectively, with 8 bases between them. The chain's CDR3 is CASSLAGTTYEQYF. For the CDR3, the DNA is TGTGCCAGCAGCTTAGCTGGGACAACCTACGAGCAGTACTTC.

The genes are TRBV10-1 and TRBJ1-1; D not resolved. Deletions cut 0 bases from V and 12 bases from J, with 17 bases between. Germline V lookup: CDR1 WNHNN, CDR2 SYGVQD (reference sequence). This CDR3 comprises 14 residues. This CDR3 is CASSESARTTTTFF. As DNA, the CDR3 is TGCGCCAGCAGTGAGTCAGCCAGGACGACGACGACTTTCTTT.

This clone was detected once. The J gene is TRBJ2-5, the V gene TRBV10-3; TRBD1 matches 7 bases. V trimming: 6 bases; J trimming: 1 base; junction bases outside the gene matches: 8. Looked up from germline, CDR1 is ENHRY and CDR2 is SYGVKD. This CDR3 has 15 amino acids. The CDR3 is CAIRPGQEAQETQYF. For the CDR3, the DNA is TGTGCCATCAGGCCCGGACAGGAAGCCCAAGAGACCCAGTACTTC.

The chain joins TRBV29-1 to TRBJ2-7; D is ambiguous. The V and J ends lost 4 bases and 5 bases respectively, with 15 bases between them. This CDR3 is 13 amino acids long. Germline CDR1 reads SQVTM; CDR2 reads ANQGSEA. The CDR3 DNA follows: TGCAGCGTTGGTAATGTGGCATCTCACGAGCAGTACTTC. As protein: CSVGNVASHEQYF.

This clone was counted only a few times. J is TRBJ1-2 and V is TRBV11-2; TRBD1 matches 7 bases. In germline, CDR1 is SGHAT, CDR2 FQNNGV. Trimming at V came to 4 bases and at J to 0 bases, leaving 5 bases not matched to a gene. The CDR3 has 15 residues. The CDR3 spells CASSYGQDPNYGYTF. CDR3 nucleotides: TGTGCCAGCAGCTACGGACAGGACCCTAACTATGGCTACACCTTC.

The CDR3 DNA reads TGTGCCTGGGGGGGCAGAAGTAGCTCCTACGAGCAGTACTTC. As protein: CAWGGRSSSYEQYF. The V and J genes are TRBV30 and TRBJ2-7; TRBD1 might be the D (6 bases). CDR3 length: 14 residues. The V end was cut by 5 bases, the J end by 0 bases, with 14 bases between. Germline CDR1 is GTSNPN and CDR2 is SVGIG (reference sequence).

CDR3 sequence reads: CASSDLGTGRGYTF. DNA of the CDR3: TGTGCCAGCAGTGATTTAGGGACAGGCCGGGGCTACACCTTC. V gene TRBV2 combines with J gene TRBJ1-2; 8 nucleotides line up with TRBD1. Germline CDR1 reads SNHLY; CDR2 reads FYNNEI. This CDR3 region has 14 residues. J gave up 8 bases and V 3 bases, and 8 bases lay outside the gene matches.

The chain recombines TRBV7-8 with TRBJ1-1; 11 nucleotides align to TRBD1. The CDR3 spans 15 residues. Germline values: CDR1 SGHVS, CDR2 FQNEAQ. Unmatched junction bases numbered 3, after V lost 5 bases and J lost 1 base. Written as DNA, the CDR3 is TGTGCCAGCAGCCTGGGGACAGGGGGGAACACTGAAGCTTTCTTT. It yields the protein CASSLGTGGNTEAFF.

This chain joins TRBV6-6 and TRBJ1-4; D remains ambiguous. Trimming stripped 6 bases from V and 16 bases from J, with 12 bases between. The germline gives CDR1 MNHNY, CDR2 SVGAGI (reference sequence). The CDR3 has 10 residues. This CDR3 reads CASRALETFF. The DNA of the CDR3 is TGTGCCAGCAGGGCCCTAGAGACGTTTTTT.

The chain carries TRBV27 and TRBJ1-4, with D tentatively TRBD1 (5 bases). In germline, CDR1 is MNHEY, CDR2 SMNVEV (reference sequence). CDR3 length: 10 amino acids. The CDR3 region has the DNA TGTGCGTCGGGACGGGAAAAACTGTTTTTT. Its protein product is CASGREKLFF.

The chain has TRBV6-1 and TRBJ2-1; no definite D call. CDR1 and CDR2 (germline): MNHNS, SASEGT. The CDR3 sequence is 14 residues long. V lost 4 bases, J lost 4 bases, and 11 bases lay in between. CDR3 in amino acids: CASSALDGYNEQFF. For the CDR3, the DNA is TGTGCCAGCAGTGCGTTGGACGGGTACAATGAGCAGTTCTTC.

The chain has TRBV4-1 and TRBJ1-4; TRBD1 matches 9 bases. V lost 7 bases to trimming and J lost 8 bases; unmatched junction nucleotides: 14. Germline lookup yields CDR1 MGHRA and CDR2 YSYEKL. CDR3 size: 16 residues. CDR3 sequence (DNA): TGCGCCAGCACCACCGGGGGACAGGGATCCGGAGAAAAACTGTTTTTT. It codes for CASTTGGQGSGEKLFF.

The chain combines TRBV11-3 with TRBJ2-2, with 11 bases identical to TRBD2. This CDR3 region has 15 residues. V was pared by 6 bases and J by 5 bases, with 5 bases of the junction left unmatched. The germline gives CDR1 SGHNT, CDR2 YENEEA. The CDR3 DNA is TGTGCCAGCAGAAGTAGCGGGAGGGATACCGGGGAGCTGTTTTTT. This sequence encodes CASRSSGRDTGELFF.

The V gene is TRBV27, the J gene TRBJ1-1, with TRBD1 matching over 7 bases. Losses at the gene ends were 7 bases for V and 4 bases for J; bases not matched to a gene: 6. Germline lookup yields CDR1 MNHEY and CDR2 SMNVEV (reference sequence). There are 13 residues in the CDR3. CDR3 in DNA: TGTGCCAGCAACAAACAGGGGAGCACTGAAGCTTTCTTT. It specifies CASNKQGSTEAFF.

The gene calls are TRBV30 and TRBJ1-5; TRBD1 might be the D (6 bases). This CDR3 has 15 amino acids. Germline loops: CDR1 GTSNPN, CDR2 SVGIG (reference sequence). V dropped 0 bases and J dropped 6 bases, with 15 bases sitting between them. CDR3 nucleotide sequence: TGTGCCTGGAGTGTAAAGGGGGGACTCAGTCAGCCCCAGCATTTT. The encoded protein is CAWSVKGGLSQPQHF.

J is TRBJ1-1 and V is TRBV5-1; D is ambiguous. The CDR3 consists of 13 residues. Germline V gene lookup returns CDR1 SGHRS and CDR2 YFSETQ. Trimming took off 5 bases at V and 0 bases at J, with 8 bases between the two ends. The CDR3 DNA reads TGCGCCAGCAGTACCAGCATGAACACTGAAGCTTTCTTT. It is translated as CASSTSMNTEAFF.

The chain carries TRBV27 and TRBJ2-7; tentative D call: TRBD1 (6 bases). CDR1 and CDR2 (germline): MNHEY, SMNVEV (reference sequence). The CDR3 runs 12 residues. V was pared by 8 bases and J by 2 bases, with 10 bases between. CDR3 amino acids: CASRGQAYEQYF. The CDR3, as DNA: TGTGCCAGCCGGGGACAAGCCTACGAGCAGTACTTC.

The CDR3 loop reads CSVETLGDTQYF. CDR3 coding DNA: TGCAGCGTTGAAACCTTGGGAGATACGCAGTATTTT. The rearrangement links TRBV29-1 to TRBJ2-3; D not certain. This CDR3 spans 12 amino acids. The germline CDR1 and CDR2 sequences are SQVTM and ANQGSEA. V lost 2 bases and J lost 5, with 8 bases in between.